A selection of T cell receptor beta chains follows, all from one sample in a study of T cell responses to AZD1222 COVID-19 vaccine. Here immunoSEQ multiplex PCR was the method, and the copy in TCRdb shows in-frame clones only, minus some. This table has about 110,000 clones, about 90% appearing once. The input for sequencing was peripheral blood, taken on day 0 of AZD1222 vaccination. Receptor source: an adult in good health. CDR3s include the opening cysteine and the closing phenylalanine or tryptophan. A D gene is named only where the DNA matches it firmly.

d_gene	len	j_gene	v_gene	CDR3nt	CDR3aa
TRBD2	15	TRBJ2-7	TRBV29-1	TGCAGCGTTTTTGGACTAGCGGGAGGCCTACGGGGGCAGTACTTC	CSVFGLAGGLRGQYF
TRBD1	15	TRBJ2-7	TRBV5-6	TGTGCCAGCAGCTTGGGACAGGGTTATCCTTACGAGCAGTACTTC	CASSLGQGYPYEQYF
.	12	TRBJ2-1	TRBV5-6	TGTGCCAGCAGCTTGGAATGGAATGAGCAGTTCTTC	CASSLEWNEQFF
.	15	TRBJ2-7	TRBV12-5	TGTGCTAGTGGTTTGGGAGACGACACGACCTACGAGCAGTACTTC	CASGLGDDTTYEQYF
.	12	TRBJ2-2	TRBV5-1	TGCGCCAGCGGGGAAAACACCGGGGAGCTGTTTTTT	CASGENTGELFF
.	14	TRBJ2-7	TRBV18	TGTGCCAGCTCGGCTGACAGGACCTCCTACGAGCAGTACTTC	CASSADRTSYEQYF
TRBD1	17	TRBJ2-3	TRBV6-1	TGTGCCAGCAGTGAAGTCCTTGGACAGGGGGGCACAGATACGCAGTATTTT	CASSEVLGQGGTDTQYF
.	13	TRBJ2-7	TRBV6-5	TGTGCCAGCAGGCAATGGACTGTCGGCGAGCAGTACTTC	CASRQWTVGEQYF
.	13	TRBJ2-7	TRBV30	TGTGCCTGTACGGGACGGGACTCCTACGAGCAGTACTTC	CACTGRDSYEQYF
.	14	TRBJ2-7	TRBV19	TGTGCCAGTAGTATCGGTGGCAGAACCTACGAGCAGTACTTC	CASSIGGRTYEQYF
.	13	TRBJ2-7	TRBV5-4	TGTGCCAGCAGCTTGGACAGGTCATACGAGCAGTACTTC	CASSLDRSYEQYF
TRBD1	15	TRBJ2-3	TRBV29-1	TGCAGCGTTGAAGTGGGGACAGGGGCAACAGATACGCAGTATTTT	CSVEVGTGATDTQYF